The rows below give T cell receptor beta chains drawn from one sample of a study of cytomegalovirus exposure and HLA in healthy donors. Some clones are missing from TCRdb's copy, which holds only in-frame ones; the method was immunoSEQ multiplex PCR. The sample yields about 130,000 clones, about 81% seen once. Sample: PBMCs. All receptors come from a woman aged 45-65 years in good health and CMV-seropositive. Both conserved end residues are part of each CDR3. D genes are given only for firm matches.

>.|TRBV9
CASSPRTDDSPLHF
>.|TRBV30
CAWSSQTANYGYTF
>.|TRBV7-9
CASTKSYNEQFF
>.|TRBV9
CASSVGGSGSGNTIYF
>.|TRBV6-4
CASSDITGTGELFF
>TRBD2|TRBV7-9
CASSFQAGGVVDEQLF
>TRBD2|TRBV6-5
CASRAGLAFDEQFF
>.|TRBV11-3
CASSQGTETQYF
>.|TRBV4-3
CASSQDLGTGEQYF
>TRBD2|TRBV5-1
CASSPQGLAGAEQYF
>TRBD2|TRBV4-3
CASSQGLAGGYEQYF
>TRBD1|TRBV5-5
CASSLFRDSSNYGYTF
>.|TRBV7-3
CASSLSRPKETQYF
>.|TRBV12-1
CASSFYRDRHNEQFF
>.|TRBV19
CASSISRAAYEQYF
>.|TRBV2
CASSEYGTEAFF
>.|TRBV30
CAWDQQGNKPQHF
>TRBD2|TRBV29-1
CSATRLWEAGRDEQFF
>.|TRBV4-1
CASSQLGQPDQPQHF
>TRBD1|TRBV18
CASSLGQGRDYGYTF
>.|TRBV4-1
CASSPPTGRQVNGANVLTF
>TRBD2|TRBV29-1
CSVEGREQGNSQYF
>TRBD2|TRBV5-4
CASSLTTTSGGWDEQFF
>.|TRBV28
CASSPGYQPQHF
>.|TRBV5-6
CASSSGTQSYEQYF
>.|TRBV6-1
CASSVVSDGGSGETQYF
>TRBD1|TRBV5-1
CASSLAVSGGIMNTEAFF
>.|TRBV20-1
CSASGQETQYF
>TRBD2|TRBV30
CAGGGGAGANVLTF
>.|TRBV27
CASSLGGAYYNEQFF
>TRBD1|TRBV18
CASSLGTGTYGYTF
>.|TRBV5-1
CASSPSPAGSTDTQYF
>TRBD1|TRBV10-2
CASRGGTNSPLHF
>.|TRBV4-2
CASSLTGSAGEQFF
>TRBD1|TRBV5-1
CASSLQGKQPQHF
>.|TRBV2
CASSGAYEQYF
>TRBD1|TRBV6-5
CASSIVGTGAYEQYF
>.|TRBV19
CASSTGGGWNTEAFF
>TRBD1|TRBV4-3
CASRRDSANTGELFF
>.|TRBV14
CASSQEAGRQDYYEQYF
>.|TRBV7-3
CASSQSKNTEAFF
>TRBD2|TRBV13
CASSLDFKRGLPDTQYF
>.|TRBV7-9
CASSSTGYEQYF
>TRBD1|TRBV7-3
CASSPGQGFGGELFF
>TRBD1|TRBV2
CASGGDSKGQPQHF
>.|TRBV5-1
CASSLLQGGTGELFF